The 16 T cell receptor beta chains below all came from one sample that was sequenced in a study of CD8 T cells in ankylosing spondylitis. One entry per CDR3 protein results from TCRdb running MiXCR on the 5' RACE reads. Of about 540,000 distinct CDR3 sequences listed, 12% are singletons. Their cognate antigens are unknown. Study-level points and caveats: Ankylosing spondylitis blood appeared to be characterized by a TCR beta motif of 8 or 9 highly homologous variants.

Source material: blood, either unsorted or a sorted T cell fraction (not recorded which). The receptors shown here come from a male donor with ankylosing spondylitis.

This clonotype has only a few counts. CDR3 protein: CASSWGPPGYTF. The CDR3 nucleotides are TGTGCCAGCAGCTGGGGACCTCCTGGCTACACCTTC. The chain carries TRBV7-2 and TRBJ1-2; D might be TRBD1 (5 bases). Germline CDR1 is SGHTA and CDR2 is FQGNSA. The CDR3 contains 12 residues. V was clipped by 4 bases and J by 7 bases, with 10 bases between them.

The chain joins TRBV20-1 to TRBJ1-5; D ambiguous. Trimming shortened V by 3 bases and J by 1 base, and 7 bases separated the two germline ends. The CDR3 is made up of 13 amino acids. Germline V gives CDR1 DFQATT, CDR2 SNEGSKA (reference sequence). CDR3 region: CSARSQSNQPQHF. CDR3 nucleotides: TGCAGTGCTAGGTCCCAGAGCAATCAGCCCCAGCATTTT.

CDR3 in DNA: TGTGCCAGCAGTTTAAGGGGGGGCAGGGAGCAGTTCTTC. Translating it yields CASSLRGGREQFF. The rearrangement uses TRBV27 and TRBJ2-1; a possible D gene is TRBD2 (7 bases). The length of the CDR3 is 13 residues. Trimming removed 2 bases at V and 10 bases at J, with 12 bases between. CDR1 and CDR2 from the germline V gene are MNHEY and SMNVEV (reference sequence).

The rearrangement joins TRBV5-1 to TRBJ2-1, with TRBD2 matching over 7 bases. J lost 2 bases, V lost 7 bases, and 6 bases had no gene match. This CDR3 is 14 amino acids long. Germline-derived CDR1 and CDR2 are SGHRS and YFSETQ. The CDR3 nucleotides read TGCGCCAGCTTCCGGGAGGAACCCTACAATGAGCAGTTCTTC. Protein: CASFREEPYNEQFF.

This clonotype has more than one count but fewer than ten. The DNA for the CDR3 is TGTGCCAGCAGAGGCCGACTAGCCAAAAACATTCAGTACTTC. This translates into CASRGRLAKNIQYF. The chain joins TRBV6-1 to TRBJ2-4, with D uncertain. This CDR3 is 14 amino acids long. CDR1 and CDR2 from the germline V gene are MNHNS and SASEGT. V dropped 6 bases and J dropped 0 bases, with 9 bases sitting between them.

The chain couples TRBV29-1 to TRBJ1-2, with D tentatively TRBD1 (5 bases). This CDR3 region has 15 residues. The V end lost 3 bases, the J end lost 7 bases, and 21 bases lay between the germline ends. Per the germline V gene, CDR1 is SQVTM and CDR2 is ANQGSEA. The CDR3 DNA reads TGCAGCGTTGAGGGCAGGGAGCAACACGCTGGTGGCTACACCTTC. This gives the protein CSVEGREQHAGGYTF.

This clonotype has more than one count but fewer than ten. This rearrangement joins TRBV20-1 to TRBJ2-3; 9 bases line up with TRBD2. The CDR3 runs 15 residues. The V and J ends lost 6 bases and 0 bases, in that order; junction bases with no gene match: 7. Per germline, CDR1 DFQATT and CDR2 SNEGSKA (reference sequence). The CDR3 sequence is CSALAGVGSTDTQYF. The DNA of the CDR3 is TGCAGTGCATTAGCGGGAGTGGGAAGCACAGATACGCAGTATTTT.

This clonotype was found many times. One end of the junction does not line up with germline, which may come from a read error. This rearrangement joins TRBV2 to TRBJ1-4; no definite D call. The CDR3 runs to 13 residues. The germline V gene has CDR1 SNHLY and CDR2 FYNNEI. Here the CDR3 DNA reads TGTGCCAGCAGTGAAGCGCTTCGGAGGTCTCGAATTTTT. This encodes CASSEALRRSRIF.

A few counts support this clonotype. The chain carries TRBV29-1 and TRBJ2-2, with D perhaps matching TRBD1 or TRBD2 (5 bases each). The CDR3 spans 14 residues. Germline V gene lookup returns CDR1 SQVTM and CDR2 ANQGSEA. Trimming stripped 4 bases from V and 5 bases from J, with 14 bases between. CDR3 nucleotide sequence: TGCAGCGTTGGAACCGGGGACGGTACCGGGGAGCTGTTTTTT. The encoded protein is CSVGTGDGTGELFF.

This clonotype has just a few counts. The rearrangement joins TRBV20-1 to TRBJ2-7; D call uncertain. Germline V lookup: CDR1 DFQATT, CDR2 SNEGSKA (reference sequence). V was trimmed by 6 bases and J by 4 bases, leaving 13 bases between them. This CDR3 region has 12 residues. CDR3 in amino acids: CSATPSRYEQYF. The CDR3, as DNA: TGCAGTGCCACCCCTTCGCGATACGAGCAGTACTTC.

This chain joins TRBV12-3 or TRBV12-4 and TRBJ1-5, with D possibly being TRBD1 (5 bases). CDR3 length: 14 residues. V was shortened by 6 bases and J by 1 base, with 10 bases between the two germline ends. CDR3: CASRGTLSNQPQHF. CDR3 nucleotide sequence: TGTGCCAGCAGGGGGACTTTAAGCAATCAGCCCCAGCATTTT.

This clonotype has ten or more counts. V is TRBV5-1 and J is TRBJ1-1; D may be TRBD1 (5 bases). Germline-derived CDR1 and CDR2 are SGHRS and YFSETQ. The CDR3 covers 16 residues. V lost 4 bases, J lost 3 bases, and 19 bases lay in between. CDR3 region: CASSIGTATGYTEAFF. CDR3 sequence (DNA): TGCGCCAGCAGCATCGGGACCGCCACGGGGTACACTGAAGCTTTCTTT.

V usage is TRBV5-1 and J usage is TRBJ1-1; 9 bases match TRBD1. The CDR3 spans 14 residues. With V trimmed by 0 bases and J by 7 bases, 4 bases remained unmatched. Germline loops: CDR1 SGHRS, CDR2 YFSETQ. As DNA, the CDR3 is TGCGCCAGCAGCTTGGACAGGGGGCAAGATGAAGCTTTCTTT. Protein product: CASSLDRGQDEAFF.

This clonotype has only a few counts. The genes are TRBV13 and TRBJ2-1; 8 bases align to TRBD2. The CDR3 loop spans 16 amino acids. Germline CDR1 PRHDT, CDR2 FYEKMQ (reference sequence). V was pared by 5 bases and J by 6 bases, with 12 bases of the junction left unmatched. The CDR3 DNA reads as TGTGCCAGCAGCATAAGAGGGGCTAGCGGGCTCAATGAGCAGTTCTTC. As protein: CASSIRGASGLNEQFF.

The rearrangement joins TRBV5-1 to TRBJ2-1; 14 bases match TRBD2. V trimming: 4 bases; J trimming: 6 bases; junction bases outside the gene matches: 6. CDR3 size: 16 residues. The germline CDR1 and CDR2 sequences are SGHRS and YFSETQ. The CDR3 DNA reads TGCGCCAGCAGCACATTGGGACTAGCGGGAGTCAATGAGCAGTTCTTC. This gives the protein CASSTLGLAGVNEQFF.

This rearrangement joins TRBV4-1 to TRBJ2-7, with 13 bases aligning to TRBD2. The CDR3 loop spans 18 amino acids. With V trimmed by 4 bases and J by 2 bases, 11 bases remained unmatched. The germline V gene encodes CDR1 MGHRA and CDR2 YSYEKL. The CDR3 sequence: CASSRKLAGGSQTYEQYV. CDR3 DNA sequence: TGCGCCAGCAGCCGAAAACTAGCGGGAGGGTCCCAAACCTACGAGCAGTACGTC.